This entry is about one TCR beta chain. Its antigen is currently unknown. This sample was taken from a study of cytomegalovirus exposure and HLA in healthy donors. Whole-study context: According to later analysis, the same platform produced the 110 or so validation and around 730 first-cohort repertoires.

Germline CDR1 and CDR2: MNHEY and SMNVEV (reference sequence). The ends were cut back, 0 bases at V and 2 bases at J, with 11 bases in the middle. The CDR3 spans 16 residues. Study-level points and caveats: Researchers catalogued some 160 TCR beta chains as cytomegalovirus-associated. Most TCR sequences proved rare, with some public TCRs found in many donors. Specificity for CMV antigens was confirmed in vitro for a few of the CMV-associated chains.

Assay used: immunoSEQ multiplex PCR; TCRdb lists only in-frame clones, some missing. The data show over 200,000 clones, less than 90% seen once. The sequence was obtained from a woman aged 18 to 35 in good health and CMV-seronegative. The source material was PBMCs. This chain links TRBV27 with TRBJ2-1, with D maybe TRBD2 (6 bases). CDR3 nucleotide sequence: TGTGCCAGCAGTTTATCACTAGCAGATCCCTACAATGAGCAGTTCTTC. Protein: CASSLSLADPYNEQFF.